In this sample, the clone carrying this T cell receptor beta chain turned up a few times. RNA was extracted with the RNeasy kit, and a quantity of about 0.45 to 1 ug was reverse transcribed using random hexamers. MiXCR, applied by TCRdb to the immunoSEQ multiplex PCR reads, yields one record per CDR3 protein. The sample consists of some 300,000 distinct CDR3 sequences, roughly 84% of them appearing once. This entry is derived from a study of CD8 T cells in Susac syndrome. CDR3 size: 13 residues. J gave up 7 bases and V 8 bases, and 7 bases lay outside the gene matches. Germline V gene lookup returns CDR1 MNHEY and CDR2 SVGEGT.

The rearrangement links TRBV6-2 or TRBV6-3 to TRBJ2-1; the match to TRBD2 covers 8 bases. The sequence was collected from a human donor with multiple sclerosis. Material for sequencing was CD8+ T cells from PBMCs. Here the CDR3 DNA reads TGTGCCAGCGCGACGGGAGGGCCAAATGAGCAGTTCTTC. It translates to CASATGGPNEQFF.